The clone carrying this T cell receptor beta chain was seen at least ten times. An end of the junction differs from the germline gene, which may be a read error. Construction of TCR beta libraries relied on iRepertoire HTBI primers and on Arm-PCR targeting CDR3 regions. TCRdb reprocessed the multiplex PCR reads via MiXCR and lists one record per CDR3 protein. The sample carries 420,000 or so distinct CDR3 sequences, around 15% recorded once. The sample belongs to a study of regulatory T cells in long-lasting Graves disease. Noted time point: newly diagnosed GD, antithyroid drugs for less than 3 months. PBMCs were the source of the RNA used for TCR sequencing. CDR3 size: 12 residues. CDR1 and CDR2 from the germline V gene are SGHRS and YFSETQ. This sample was shared with a second study, whose subject was T cells in Graves' hyperthyroidism and ophthalmopathy. In that study: Investigators excluded patients with uncontrolled infection, other autoimmune disease, pregnancy or lactation.

The sequenced sample was peripheral blood mononuclear cells (PBMCs), obtained at new diagnosis, from a patient treated with antithyroid drugs. The TCR sequence derives from a woman between 18 and 29 years old with Graves disease. V is TRBV5-1 and J is TRBJ2-3, with TRBD2 as a possible D gene (6 bases). The CDR3 bases are TGTGCCAGCAGCTTAGCGGCAGATACGCAGTATTTT. Encoded protein: CASSLAADTQYF.